These 29 T cell receptor beta chains came from one sample sequenced in a study of T cells in tumors after PD-1 blockade. Some clones are missing from TCRdb's copy, which holds only in-frame ones; the method was immunoSEQ multiplex PCR. The repertoire holds 45,000 to 50,000 clones, approximately 79% seen once, with 8.7% in the top ten. This specimen consisted of PBMCs, obtained before anti-PD-1 therapy. All receptors come from a human donor with advanced basal cell or squamous cell carcinoma (not recorded which).

The table lists this clone with a count of one. The chain employs TRBV6-5 and TRBJ1-2; the match to TRBD1 covers 8 bases. V dropped 5 bases and J dropped 7; count of bases not matched to a gene: 6. The length of the CDR3 is 13 residues. The germline gives CDR1 MNHEY, CDR2 SVGAGI. The CDR3 sequence: CASSNTGQAGYTF. CDR3 nucleotides: TGTGCCAGCAGTAATACGGGACAGGCTGGCTACACCTTC.

The chain has TRBV6-1 and TRBJ1-2, with D hard to call. V was shortened by 0 bases and J by 0 bases, with 8 bases between the two germline ends. Germline values: CDR1 MNHNS, CDR2 SASEGT. The CDR3 totals 15 residues. DNA for the CDR3: TGTGCCAGCAGTGAAGCGGGGATAGCTAACTATGGCTACACCTTC. It yields the protein CASSEAGIANYGYTF.

The CDR3 sequence: CASSLTGADYGYTF. CDR3 in DNA: TGCGCCAGCAGCTTGACAGGGGCAGACTATGGCTACACCTTC. The rearrangement uses TRBV5-1 and TRBJ1-2; 7 nucleotides line up with TRBD1. This CDR3 comprises 14 residues. The junction had 3 bases not matched to a gene; V was cut back by 1 base and J by 3 bases. Germline V lookup: CDR1 SGHRS, CDR2 YFSETQ.

The V gene is TRBV28, the J gene TRBJ2-1, with D possibly being TRBD2 (6 bases). V lost 6 bases and J lost 8, with 17 bases in between. Looked up from germline, CDR1 is MDHEN and CDR2 is SYDVKM. The CDR3 runs to 14 residues. CDR3 in DNA: TGTGCCAGCAGCCAAAGACCTTGGAGGGATGAGCAGTTCTTC. It translates to CASSQRPWRDEQFF.

This clone has only a few counts. The chain couples TRBV5-4 to TRBJ1-4; 7 bases fit TRBD1. Trimming cost V 4 bases and J 5 bases; bases outside gene matches: 5. From germline, CDR1 is SGHNT and CDR2 YYREEE (reference sequence). The CDR3 sequence is 14 residues long. The chain's CDR3 is CASSLGTENEKLFF. The DNA for the CDR3 is TGTGCCAGCAGCCTTGGGACAGAGAATGAAAAACTGTTTTTT.

This sequence joins TRBV5-1 and TRBJ2-1, with a possible D match to TRBD2 (6 bases). CDR3 size: 14 residues. V lost 1 base, J lost 9 bases, and 14 bases lay in between. Germline V lookup: CDR1 SGHRS, CDR2 YFSETQ. The CDR3 region has the DNA TGCGCCAGCAGCTTGCGACTAGAAGGCGGTGAGCAGTTCTTC. Translating gives CASSLRLEGGEQFF.

V is TRBV28 and J is TRBJ1-5; 10 nucleotides line up with TRBD1. Germline loops: CDR1 MDHEN, CDR2 SYDVKM. Trimming at V came to 5 bases and at J to 3 bases, leaving 7 bases not matched to a gene. This CDR3 has 16 residues. The chain's CDR3 is CASSPPGQGYNQPQHF. The CDR3 region has the DNA TGTGCCAGCAGTCCTCCGGGACAGGGGTACAATCAGCCCCAGCATTTT.

In its sample, this clone was seen once. The chain links TRBV10-2 to TRBJ1-2; D not resolved. The CDR3 is 12 residues long. V lost 4 bases, J lost 8 bases, and 11 bases lay in between. Germline loops: CDR1 WSHSY, CDR2 SAAADI. This CDR3 is CASSASAVGYTF. The CDR3 bases are TGCGCCAGCAGTGCATCCGCGGTCGGCTACACCTTC.

The gene calls are TRBV19 and TRBJ1-5; D is undetermined. The germline V gene has CDR1 LNHDA and CDR2 SQIVND (reference sequence). The CDR3 has 12 amino acids. With 2 bases removed from V and 9 bases from J, the gap between germline ends came to 8 bases. Here the CDR3 reads CASSIFSGPQHF. As DNA, the CDR3 is TGTGCCAGTAGTATATTTTCAGGGCCCCAGCATTTT.

This chain links TRBV4-2 with TRBJ2-3; possibly TRBD2 for D (7 bases). The CDR3 spans 16 residues. Per germline, CDR1 LGHNA and CDR2 YNFKEQ. The V and J ends lost 1 base and 4 bases respectively, with 15 bases between them. CDR3 in amino acids: CASSQASSGGPDTQYF. CDR3 DNA: TGTGCCAGCAGCCAAGCTTCGTCGGGGGGCCCAGATACGCAGTATTTT.

This CDR3 reads CASSQDFGGSSYNEQFF. The CDR3 DNA reads as TGCGCCAGCAGCCAAGATTTCGGGGGCAGCTCCTACAATGAGCAGTTCTTC. The J gene is TRBJ2-1, the V gene TRBV4-1; D may be TRBD1 or TRBD2 (6 bases each). From germline, CDR1 is MGHRA and CDR2 YSYEKL. Trimming cost V 0 bases and J 0 bases, with 12 bases left between them. The CDR3 is made up of 17 amino acids.

The chain links TRBV4-2 to TRBJ1-6; D may be TRBD1 (5 bases). Germline lookup yields CDR1 LGHNA and CDR2 YNFKEQ. The CDR3 spans 15 residues. With 9 bases removed from V and 7 bases from J, the gap between germline ends came to 19 bases. The CDR3 bases are TGTGCCAGTACCCTCTCGGCAGGGAAAAATTCACCCCTCCACTTT. It encodes CASTLSAGKNSPLHF.

The chain employs TRBV12-3 or TRBV12-4 and TRBJ2-7, with unresolved D. The CDR3 totals 13 residues. V gave up 1 base and J gave up 4 bases, with 8 bases separating them. The CDR3 sequence: CASSLEARYEQYF. DNA for the CDR3: TGTGCCAGCAGTTTAGAGGCAAGGTACGAGCAGTACTTC.

About this clone: One junction end disagrees with the germline gene, perhaps due to a read error. This chain uses TRBV7-8 with TRBJ1-5; no reliable D call. CDR1 and CDR2 (germline): SGHVS, FQNEAQ. The CDR3 spans 14 residues. The CDR3 here is CASSLGWENQPQHF. The CDR3 DNA follows: TGTGCCAGCAGTTTAGGTTGGGAGAATCAGCCCCAGCATTTT.

This chain uses TRBV5-1 with TRBJ2-1, with 11 nucleotides matching TRBD2. Trimming at V came to 4 bases and at J to 7 bases, leaving 10 bases not matched to a gene. The germline gives CDR1 SGHRS, CDR2 YFSETQ. The CDR3 length is 16 residues. CDR3 DNA: TGCGCCAGCAGCCGAGGGGCTAGCGGGGGGCGTAATGAGCAGTTCTTC. It yields the protein CASSRGASGGRNEQFF.

V gene TRBV5-4 combines with J gene TRBJ2-3; D gene unclear. Looked up from germline, CDR1 is SGHNT and CDR2 is YYREEE (reference sequence). CDR3 length: 12 residues. The V and J ends lost 2 bases and 2 bases respectively, with 3 bases between them. Written as DNA, the CDR3 is TGTGCCAGCAGCTTACACACAGATACGCAGTATTTT. It is translated as CASSLHTDTQYF.

The rearrangement uses TRBV10-1 and TRBJ2-1, with D perhaps TRBD1 (5 bases). Trimming pared 2 bases from V and 7 bases from J, leaving 12 bases between. The CDR3 has 14 amino acids. CDR1 WNHNN and CDR2 SYGVQD come from the germline V gene (reference sequence). The CDR3 spells CASSEVQGGNEQFF. The CDR3 DNA follows: TGCGCCAGCAGTGAGGTGCAGGGTGGGAATGAGCAGTTCTTC.

The chain has TRBV5-1 and TRBJ1-1; D ambiguous. V lost 2 bases and J lost 1, with 9 bases in between. This CDR3 spans 14 amino acids. The germline gives CDR1 SGHRS, CDR2 YFSETQ. The CDR3 loop is CASSLVDKNTEAFF. The CDR3 DNA sequence: TGCGCCAGCAGCTTAGTTGACAAGAACACTGAAGCTTTCTTT.

There are a few counts of this clone. The chain couples TRBV18 to TRBJ1-1; D gene ambiguous. Germline V gene lookup returns CDR1 KGHSH and CDR2 LQKENI. V lost 3 bases and J lost 4, with 12 bases in between. This CDR3 is built from 14 residues. Here the CDR3 reads CASSPLSQSTEAFF. CDR3 bases: TGTGCCAGCTCACCTCTCTCACAGAGCACTGAAGCTTTCTTT.

The CDR3 protein is CSVRESGANVLTF. As DNA, the CDR3 is TGCAGCGTACGGGAATCTGGGGCCAACGTCCTGACTTTC. This chain uses TRBV29-1 with TRBJ2-6; TRBD2 is a possible D gene (5 bases). CDR1 and CDR2 from the germline V gene are SQVTM and ANQGSEA. V was shortened by 6 bases and J by 1 base, with 7 bases between the two germline ends. The CDR3 totals 13 residues.

V gene TRBV19 combines with J gene TRBJ1-2, with D maybe TRBD1 (6 bases). This CDR3 has 13 amino acids. V was clipped by 6 bases and J by 7 bases, with 15 bases between them. Per the germline V gene, CDR1 is LNHDA and CDR2 is SQIVND (reference sequence). This chain's CDR3 is CASSEKVGGGYTF. The DNA for the CDR3 is TGTGCCAGTAGCGAGAAAGTAGGGGGTGGCTACACCTTC. Complete variable domain (other parts from reference TRBV19 and TRBJ1-2): DGGITQSPKYLFRKEGQNVTLSCEQNLNHDAMYWYRQDPGQGLRLIYYSQIVNDFQKGDIAEGYSVSREKKESFPLTVTSAQKNPTAFYLCASSEKVGGGYTFGSGTRLTVV.

V and J are TRBV5-4 and TRBJ2-3; TRBD1 matches at 9 bases. CDR3 length equals 16 residues. J was trimmed by 4 bases and V by 2 bases; bases with no gene match: 8. CDR1 is SGHNT and CDR2 is YYREEE in the germline V gene (reference sequence). In DNA form, the CDR3 reads TGTGCCAGCAGCTTAACCGGGACAGGGACGTCAGATACGCAGTATTTT. Residues: CASSLTGTGTSDTQYF.

This clone was seen only a few times. The chain couples TRBV7-9 to TRBJ2-2; D gene uncertain. The CDR3 extends over 13 amino acids. V lost 7 bases, J lost 0 bases, and 6 bases lay in between. Germline V CDR1 and CDR2: SEHNR, FQNEAQ (reference sequence). The CDR3 bases are TGTGCCAGCACCAATACGAACACCGGGGAGCTGTTTTTT. As protein: CASTNTNTGELFF.

V is TRBV27 and J is TRBJ1-4, with 7 bases lining up with TRBD1. This CDR3 has 13 residues. Germline V gene lookup returns CDR1 MNHEY and CDR2 SMNVEV (reference sequence). The V segment lost 8 bases and the J segment 3 bases; nucleotides outside the gene matches: 3. This CDR3 is CASRDRANEKLFF. As DNA, the CDR3 is TGTGCCAGCCGGGACAGAGCTAATGAAAAACTGTTTTTT.

The V call is TRBV3-1 (or the pseudogene TRBV3-2), the J call TRBJ1-6; D is unresolved. Germline-derived CDR1 and CDR2 are LGHDT and YNNKEL (reference sequence). Between the trimmed V and J ends, which lost 4 bases and 9 bases, there was a span of 13 bases. The length of the CDR3 is 14 residues. The CDR3 sequence is CASSPDLRGSPLHF. The CDR3 DNA reads as TGTGCCAGCAGCCCGGATCTCAGAGGTTCACCCCTCCACTTT.

The J gene is TRBJ2-3, the V gene TRBV5-5; D is unresolved. The V and J ends lost 0 bases and 5 bases respectively, with 13 bases between them. This CDR3 has 15 residues. Germline V gene lookup returns CDR1 SGHKS and CDR2 YYEKEE (reference sequence). CDR3: CASSLVWSPQDTQYF. The CDR3 DNA sequence: TGTGCCAGCAGCTTGGTGTGGTCCCCCCAAGATACGCAGTATTTT.

The CDR3 sequence: CSGETGFGFDTQYF. CDR3 nucleotides: TGCAGCGGCGAGACAGGGTTTGGGTTTGATACGCAGTATTTT. J is TRBJ2-3 and V is TRBV29-1; 7 nucleotides agree with TRBD1. V was pared by 7 bases and J by 6 bases, with 13 bases of the junction left unmatched. This CDR3 contains 14 residues. The germline V gene encodes CDR1 SQVTM and CDR2 ANQGSEA.

This chain joins TRBV11-3 and TRBJ2-7, with 9 nucleotides matching TRBD2. Trimming at V came to 2 bases and at J to 5 bases, leaving 19 bases not matched to a gene. Germline V gives CDR1 SGHNT, CDR2 YENEEA. The CDR3 runs to 19 residues. The CDR3 region is CASSLFGGFTSSGTHEQYF. CDR3 coding DNA: TGTGCCAGCAGCTTATTTGGGGGCTTCACCTCTAGCGGGACCCACGAGCAGTACTTC.

A few counts support this clone. This rearrangement joins TRBV7-2 to TRBJ1-4; D is undetermined. The CDR3 consists of 15 residues. Germline-derived CDR1 and CDR2 are SGHTA and FQGNSA. Trimming left V 1 base short and J 1 base short, with 7 bases between. The CDR3 DNA reads TGTGCCAGCAGCTTAGAGCAACAAACTAATGAAAAACTGTTTTTT. This codes for CASSLEQQTNEKLFF.